This T cell receptor (beta chain) was captured by sequencing in a study of metastatic and nonmetastatic thyroid tumors (dated by TCRdb to 2019 to 2021). For the study in its entirety: For patients with malignant and with benign thyroid disease, the researchers compared repertoires between peripheral blood samples and tumor or nodule tissue samples. Overall results and qualifications from the work: In both blood and tumor samples, malignant tumors were reported to have significantly higher TCR beta diversity than benign nodules.

None of the patients had been given any treatment before thyroid surgery. Using T-cell receptor beta sequencing, the researchers looked back retrospectively at clinical samples from patients, gathered between about 2012 and 2019. As regards this clone: Its antigen specificity is not known. The record has no base qualities; no much larger clone is one base away.

To prepare the library, PCR was applied. For sequencing, an Illumina HiSeq 4000 was employed. High-throughput sequencing was used to profile the CDR3 region of the TCR beta-chain in every patient. The study's own analysis went as follows. A classifier to discriminate distant-metastatic papillary thyroid cancer patients was built from CDR3 differences across clinicopathological groups. The Shannon index was used to measure repertoire diversity, and the Morisita-Horn index was used to measure how similar tumor and blood repertoires were. TCRdb's own reprocessing of the public reads used fastp at Q25 and MiXCR and kept productive beta chains. What appears here as the V and J calls and clone size reflects TCRdb's work, not the paper's. This sample comprises roughly 13,000 clones, roughly 29% of them detected only once. Roughly 18% of the sample goes to the ten largest clones. CDR1 and CDR2 are drawn from the germline V gene (reference sequence): LNHDA, SQIVND. V loses 9 bases at its end and J loses 4 bases; junction bases beyond the gene matches: 16. From the cysteine up to the phenylalanine, the CDR3 has a length of 17 residues. The only DNA kept is the CDR3, 51 bases in frame from the first base.

This sequence uses TRBV19 and TRBJ1-4; 8 junctional bases match TRBD1. The sequenced material came from tumor tissue. This clonotype was sampled from a female donor with papillary thyroid cancer or a benign thyroid nodule (not recorded which). Some clones in this sample may be carry-over from other donors' samples. The DNA reads as follows: TGTGCCAGCAGCCTACTGAAACAGGGGGTCGGTAATGAAAAACTGTTTTTT. It specifies CASSLLKQGVGNEKLFF.